A single sample is the source of the 15 T cell receptor beta chains below, sequenced in a study of cytomegalovirus exposure and HLA in healthy donors. The PCR used 60 Vbeta and 13 Jbeta primers. TCRdb's copy holds only in-frame clones and misses some; the assay was immunoSEQ multiplex PCR. This table holds tens of thousands of clones, roughly 84% found once. The specimen sequenced was PBMCs. These receptors were obtained from a man aged 25-40 years in good health and CMV-seronegative.

The genes are TRBV7-9 and TRBJ2-7, with 7 bases that match TRBD1. The V and J ends lost 4 bases and 2 bases, in that order; junction bases with no gene match: 5. This CDR3 is 14 amino acids long. The germline CDR1 and CDR2 sequences are SEHNR and FQNEAQ (reference sequence). CDR3 nucleotides: TGTGCCAGCAGCTCCGGACAGGAAACCTACGAGCAGTACTTC. Translation: CASSSGQETYEQYF.

The count of this clone is one. This sequence joins TRBV6-1 and TRBJ1-5; the D gene is possibly TRBD1 (6 bases). Germline V gene data show CDR1 as MNHNS and CDR2 as SASEGT. The CDR3 sequence is 13 residues long. Trimming pared 7 bases from V and 6 bases from J, leaving 13 bases between. Here the CDR3 reads CASNTQGSQPQHF. The CDR3 region has the DNA TGTGCCAGCAATACTCAGGGGAGTCAGCCCCAGCATTTT.

As regards this clone: Other DNA variants within this sample encode the same CDR3. The CDR3 sequence: CASSLEHEKLFF. The CDR3 bases are TGTGCCAGCAGCCTAGAGCATGAAAAACTGTTTTTT. This chain uses TRBV7-9 with TRBJ1-4; no reliable D call. V was trimmed by 5 bases and J by 6 bases, leaving 7 bases between them. The length of the CDR3 is 12 residues. Germline V gene data show CDR1 as SEHNR and CDR2 as FQNEAQ (reference sequence).

This clone was picked up one time. This sequence joins TRBV7-3 and TRBJ1-2; 8 nucleotides agree with TRBD1. The junction had 5 bases not matched to a gene; V was cut back by 4 bases and J by 7 bases. The germline gives CDR1 SGHTA, CDR2 FQGTGA. This CDR3 is built from 13 residues. This CDR3 is CASSSDRGSGYTF. The DNA for the CDR3 is TGTGCCAGCAGCTCCGACAGGGGTTCTGGCTACACCTTC.

The chain joins TRBV25-1 to TRBJ1-4; D gene uncertain. Per the germline V gene, CDR1 is MGHDK and CDR2 is SYGVNS. The CDR3 contains 12 residues. The germline V and J ends were trimmed by 4 bases and 7 bases, with 7 bases remaining between them. The CDR3 spells CASSGEFEKLFF. CDR3 DNA: TGTGCCAGCAGTGGGGAGTTTGAAAAACTGTTTTTT.

The chain couples TRBV7-8 to TRBJ2-7, with D perhaps TRBD1 (6 bases). CDR1 and CDR2 (germline): SGHVS, FQNEAQ. The CDR3 is 14 amino acids. Trimming removed 3 bases from V and 2 bases from J, with 11 bases in between. The CDR3 region is CASSLGTPTYEQYF. Here the CDR3 DNA reads TGTGCCAGCAGCTTGGGGACACCGACCTACGAGCAGTACTTC. The full variable domain, in which reference TRBV7-8 and TRBJ2-7 provide the parts outside the CDR3, is GAGVSQSPRYKVAKRGQDVALRCDPISGHVSLFWYQQALGQGPEFLTYFQNEAQLDKSGLPSDRFFAERPEGSVSTLKIQRTQQEDSAVYLCASSLGTPTYEQYFGPGTRLTVT.

The chain combines TRBV10-3 with TRBJ2-3; the D is unclear. Germline loops: CDR1 ENHRY, CDR2 SYGVKD. The CDR3 spans 14 residues. The V gene lost 2 bases and the J gene lost 1 base, with 7 bases spanning the gap. The CDR3 spells CAISEGLRTDTQYF. CDR3 bases: TGTGCCATCAGTGAGGGGCTCCGCACAGATACGCAGTATTTT.

The genes are TRBV29-1 and TRBJ1-2; 11 nucleotides agree with TRBD1. Per germline, CDR1 SQVTM and CDR2 ANQGSEA. CDR3 length: 16 amino acids. The V gene end was trimmed by 3 bases and the J gene end by 4 bases; junction bases not matched to a gene: 10. This CDR3 reads CSVDGAGQGAGYGYTF. The CDR3 DNA follows: TGCAGCGTTGACGGGGCTGGACAGGGGGCGGGCTATGGCTACACCTTC.

This chain uses TRBV29-1 with TRBJ2-4, with 9 bases fitting TRBD1. V shed 7 bases, J shed 2 bases, and the junction held 21 bases outside the gene matches. Germline V gives CDR1 SQVTM, CDR2 ANQGSEA. The length of the CDR3 is 19 residues. As DNA, the CDR3 is TGCAGCGCTCTACCCAGCTGGACAGGGGAAATGTTAACCAAAAACATTCAGTACTTC. This codes for CSALPSWTGEMLTKNIQYF.

The chain recombines TRBV5-1 with TRBJ1-1; TRBD1 matches at 7 bases. Germline V gene sequence: CDR1 SGHRS, CDR2 YFSETQ. The length of the CDR3 is 16 residues. The V segment lost 4 bases and the J segment 0 bases; nucleotides outside the gene matches: 9. CDR3 residues: CASSGRTGHLNTEAFF. CDR3 sequence (DNA): TGCGCCAGCAGCGGAAGGACAGGACACCTGAACACTGAAGCTTTCTTT.

The chain carries TRBV2 and TRBJ2-2; 13 bases align to TRBD2. The CDR3 totals 17 residues. Germline loops: CDR1 SNHLY, CDR2 FYNNEI. Losses at the gene ends were 5 bases for V and 1 base for J; bases not matched to a gene: 4. The DNA for the CDR3 is TGTGCCAGCAGTCGGACTAGCGGGGGCCTGAACACCGGGGAGCTGTTTTTT. Its translation: CASSRTSGGLNTGELFF.

The J gene is TRBJ2-1, the V gene TRBV9; D gene ambiguous. Between the trimmed V and J ends, which lost 4 bases and 8 bases, there was a span of 13 bases. Germline values: CDR1 SGDLS, CDR2 YYNGEE. This CDR3 region has 13 residues. CDR3: CASSPRHRDEQFF. CDR3 nucleotides: TGTGCCAGCAGCCCCCGACACCGCGATGAGCAGTTCTTC.

The chain combines TRBV29-1 with TRBJ2-3; D perhaps matches TRBD1 (6 bases). Germline V CDR1 and CDR2: SQVTM, ANQGSEA. The CDR3 totals 15 residues. Trimming took off 6 bases at V and 9 bases at J, with 25 bases between the two ends. CDR3 sequence reads: CSVPLTGQSHWTQYF. DNA of the CDR3: TGCAGCGTCCCACTGACAGGCCAGAGTCATTGGACGCAGTATTTT.

This clone has a handful of counts. The gene calls are TRBV6-1 and TRBJ1-2; 10 positions match TRBD1. The germline gives CDR1 MNHNS, CDR2 SASEGT. The CDR3 covers 15 residues. V trimming: 6 bases; J trimming: 3 bases; junction bases outside the gene matches: 7. The CDR3 region is CASRAPGQGDYGYTF. CDR3 bases: TGTGCCAGCAGGGCCCCCGGACAGGGGGACTATGGCTACACCTTC.

The rearrangement uses TRBV30 and TRBJ1-2; D possibly corresponds to TRBD1 (6 bases). Trimming stripped 3 bases from V and 6 bases from J, with 11 bases between. The CDR3 is made up of 12 amino acids. CDR1 GTSNPN and CDR2 SVGIG come from the germline V gene (reference sequence). CDR3: CAWRTGLHGYTF. As DNA, the CDR3 is TGTGCCTGGAGAACAGGGTTGCATGGCTACACCTTC. The full variable domain, with the rest looked up from reference TRBV30 and TRBJ1-2, is SQTIHQWPATLVQPVGSPLSLECTVEGTSNPNLYWYRQAAGRGLQLLFYSVGIGQISSEVPQNLSASRPQDRQFILSSKKLLLSDSGFYLCAWRTGLHGYTFGSGTRLTVV.